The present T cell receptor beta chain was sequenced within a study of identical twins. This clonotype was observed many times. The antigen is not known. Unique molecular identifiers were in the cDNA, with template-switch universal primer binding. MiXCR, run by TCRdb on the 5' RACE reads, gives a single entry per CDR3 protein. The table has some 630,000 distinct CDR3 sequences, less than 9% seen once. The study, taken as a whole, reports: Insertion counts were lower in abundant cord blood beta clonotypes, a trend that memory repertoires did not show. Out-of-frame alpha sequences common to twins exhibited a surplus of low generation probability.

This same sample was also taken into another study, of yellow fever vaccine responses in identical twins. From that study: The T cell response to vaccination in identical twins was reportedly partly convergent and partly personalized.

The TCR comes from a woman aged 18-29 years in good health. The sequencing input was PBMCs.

The CDR3 DNA reads TGTGCCAGCAGCCCCCTAAGGGTCGACAATGAGCAGTTCTTC. It yields the protein CASSPLRVDNEQFF. The V and J genes are TRBV9 and TRBJ2-1; D remains unclear. This CDR3 contains 14 residues. Trimming took 4 bases from V and 5 from J, leaving 13 bases between them. Germline V lookup: CDR1 SGDLS, CDR2 YYNGEE.